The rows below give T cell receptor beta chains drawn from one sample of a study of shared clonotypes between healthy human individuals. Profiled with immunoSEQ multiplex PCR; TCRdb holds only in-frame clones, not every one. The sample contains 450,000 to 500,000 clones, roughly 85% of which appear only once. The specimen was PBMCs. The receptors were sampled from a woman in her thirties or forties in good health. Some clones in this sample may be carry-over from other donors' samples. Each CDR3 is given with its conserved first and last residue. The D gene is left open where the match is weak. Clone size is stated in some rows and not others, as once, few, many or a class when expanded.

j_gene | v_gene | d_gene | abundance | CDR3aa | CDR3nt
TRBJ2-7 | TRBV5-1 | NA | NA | CASSIGPRDSTYEQYF | TGCGCCAGCAGCATAGGTCCCCGGGACTCAACCTACGAGCAGTACTTC
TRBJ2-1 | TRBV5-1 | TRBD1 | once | CASSHDRGFNEQFF | TGCGCCAGCAGTCACGACAGGGGGTTCAATGAGCAGTTCTTC
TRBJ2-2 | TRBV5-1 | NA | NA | CASSLSTDTGELFF | TGCGCCAGCAGCTTGAGCACAGACACCGGGGAGCTGTTTTTT
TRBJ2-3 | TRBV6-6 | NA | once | CASSYSTYDTQYF | TGTGCCAGCAGTTACTCGACTTACGATACGCAGTATTTT
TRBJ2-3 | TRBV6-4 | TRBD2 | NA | CASSDSVGGAATQYF | TGTGCCAGCAGTGACTCGGTGGGAGGGGCCGCTACGCAGTATTTT
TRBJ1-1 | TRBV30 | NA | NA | CAWRPGTPNTEAFF | TGTGCCTGGAGACCCGGGACACCGAACACTGAAGCTTTCTTT
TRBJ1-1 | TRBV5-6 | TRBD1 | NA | CASSRQGGVFKAFF | TGTGCCAGCAGCCGACAGGGTGGAGTATTCAAAGCTTTCTTT
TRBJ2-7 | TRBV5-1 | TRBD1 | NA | CASSFNPGTGEHEQYF | TGCGCCAGCAGCTTCAACCCCGGGACAGGGGAACACGAGCAGTACTTC
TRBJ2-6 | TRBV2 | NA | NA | CASSASSSGANVLTF | TGTGCCAGCAGTGCTTCCAGCTCTGGGGCCAACGTCCTGACTTTC
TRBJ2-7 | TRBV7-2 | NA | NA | CASSSWTRGGYEQYF | TGTGCCAGCAGCTCATGGACCCGAGGCGGATACGAGCAGTACTTC
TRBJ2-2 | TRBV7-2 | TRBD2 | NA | CASSLDAASGMHGELFF | TGTGCCAGCAGCTTAGATGCGGCTAGCGGGATGCACGGGGAGCTGTTTTTT
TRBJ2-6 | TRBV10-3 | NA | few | CAISGTVSGANVLTF | TGTGCCATCAGTGGGACAGTGTCTGGGGCCAACGTCCTGACTTTC
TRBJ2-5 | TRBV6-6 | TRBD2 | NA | CASSWGLAGAGETQYF | TGTGCCAGCAGTTGGGGACTAGCGGGAGCCGGGGAGACCCAGTACTTC
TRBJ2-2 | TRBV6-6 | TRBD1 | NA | CASSYRGPPGELFF | TGTGCCAGCAGTTACAGGGGGCCGCCCGGGGAGCTGTTTTTT
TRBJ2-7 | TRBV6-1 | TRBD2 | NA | CASSDSGTSSPYEQYF | TGTGCCAGCAGTGATTCCGGGACTAGCTCCCCCTACGAGCAGTACTTC
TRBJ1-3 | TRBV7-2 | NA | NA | CASRKGGSSGNTIYF | TGTGCCAGCAGAAAAGGGGGGAGCTCTGGAAACACCATATATTTT
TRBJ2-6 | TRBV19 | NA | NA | CASSIPGAAGANVLTF | TGTGCCAGTAGTATCCCCGGAGCAGCTGGGGCCAACGTCCTGACTTTC
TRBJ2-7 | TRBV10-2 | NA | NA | CASHTRATYEQYF | TGCGCCAGTCACACTAGGGCCACCTACGAGCAGTACTTC
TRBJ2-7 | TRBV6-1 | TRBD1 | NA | CASSVEQGGREQYF | TGTGCCAGCAGTGTGGAACAGGGGGGCCGCGAGCAGTACTTC
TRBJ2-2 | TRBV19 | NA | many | CASSIPGANTGELFF | TGTGCCAGTAGTATCCCGGGAGCGAACACCGGGGAGCTGTTTTTT
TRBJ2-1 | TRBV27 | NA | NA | CASSFRYPPANEQFF | TGTGCCAGCAGTTTTCGGTATCCTCCAGCTAATGAGCAGTTCTTC
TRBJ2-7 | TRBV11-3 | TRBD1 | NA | CASSLGTGSYEQYF | TGTGCCAGCAGCTTAGGGACAGGGTCCTACGAGCAGTACTTC
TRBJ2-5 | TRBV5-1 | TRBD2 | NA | CASSSSGSRGETQYF | TGCGCCAGCAGTTCTAGCGGGAGCCGTGGGGAGACCCAGTACTTC
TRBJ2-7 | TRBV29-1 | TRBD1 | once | CSVLAGTGMREQYF | TGCAGCGTCCTGGCCGGGACAGGGATGAGGGAGCAGTACTTC
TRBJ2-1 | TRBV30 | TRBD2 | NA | CAWSISLTSSGRGIYNEQFF | TGTGCCTGGAGTATTTCCCTAACGTCTAGCGGGAGGGGAATTTACAATGAGCAGTTCTTC